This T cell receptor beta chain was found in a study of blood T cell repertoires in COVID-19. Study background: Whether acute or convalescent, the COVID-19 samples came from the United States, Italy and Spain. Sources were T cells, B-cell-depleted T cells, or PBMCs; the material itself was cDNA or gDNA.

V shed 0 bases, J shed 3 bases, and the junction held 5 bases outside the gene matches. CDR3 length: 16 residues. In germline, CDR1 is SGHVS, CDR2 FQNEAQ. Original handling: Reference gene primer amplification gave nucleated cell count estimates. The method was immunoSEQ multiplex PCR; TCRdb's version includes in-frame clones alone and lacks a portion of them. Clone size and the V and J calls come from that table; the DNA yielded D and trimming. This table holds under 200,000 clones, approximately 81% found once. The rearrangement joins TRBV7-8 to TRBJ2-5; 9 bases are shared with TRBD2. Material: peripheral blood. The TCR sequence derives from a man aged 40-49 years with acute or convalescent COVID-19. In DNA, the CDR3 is TGTGCCAGCAGCTTAGCTAGCGGGGGCCCTGAAGAGACCCAGTACTTC. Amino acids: CASSLASGGPEETQYF.